The rows below give T cell receptor beta chains drawn from one sample of a study of early T cells in non-severe SARS-CoV-2 infection. TCRdb recomputed calls from the 5' RACE reads with MiXCR, one row per CDR3 protein. The profile shows about 60,000 distinct CDR3 sequences, 8.9% of them singletons. The sequenced material came from whole blood. The receptors stem from an adult who was a healthcare worker with PCR-confirmed SARS-CoV-2 infection or an uninfected control (not recorded which). The CDR3 runs from the conserved cysteine through the conserved F or W. A D gene is named only where the DNA matches it firmly. Rows may omit the clone size; those that give it use once, few, many or a size class.

J: TRBJ2-7; length: 18; size: few; D: TRBD1; V: TRBV4-1; DNA: TGCGCCAGCAGCACGGGACAGGGACCGATCACCCTTAACTACGAGCAGTACTTC; CDR3: CASSTGQGPITLNYEQYF
J: TRBJ2-2; length: 16; size: few; D: TRBD2; V: TRBV9; DNA: TGTGCCAGCAGCGTAGGTCTAGCGGGAGTTACCGGGGAGCTGTTTTTT; CDR3: CASSVGLAGVTGELFF
J: TRBJ1-6; length: 17; size: many; D: .; V: TRBV7-2; DNA: TGTGCCAGCAGCTTAGTATGGAGGCAGGCCATTAATTCACCCCTCCACTTT; CDR3: CASSLVWRQAINSPLHF
J: TRBJ2-7; length: 14; size: .; D: .; V: TRBV20-1; DNA: TGCAGTGCCGGAGGGGGAGGGAGCTCCTACGAGCAGTACTTC; CDR3: CSAGGGGSSYEQYF
J: TRBJ1-1; length: 15; size: many; D: .; V: TRBV28; DNA: TGTGCCAGCAGGCACAACGGGGTTGGGCCCACTGAAGCTTTCTTT; CDR3: CASRHNGVGPTEAFF
J: TRBJ1-1; length: 15; size: few; D: .; V: TRBV7-9; DNA: TGTGCCAGCAGCGGGGCGGGGGACATGAACACTGAAGCTTTCTTT; CDR3: CASSGAGDMNTEAFF
J: TRBJ2-3; length: 13; size: medium-sized; D: .; V: TRBV13; DNA: TGTGCCAGCAGCTTCGAGAGCACAGATACGCAGTATTTT; CDR3: CASSFESTDTQYF
J: TRBJ2-1; length: 16; size: many; D: .; V: TRBV28; DNA: TGTGCCAGCAGACTTGGGAGATCCCCCAGCCTCAATGAGCAGTTCTTC; CDR3: CASRLGRSPSLNEQFF
J: TRBJ2-7; length: 16; size: few; D: .; V: TRBV5-4; DNA: TGTGCCAGCAGCCCGGGCCCAGGGAAGAGTGGAGACGAGCAGTACTTC; CDR3: CASSPGPGKSGDEQYF
J: TRBJ2-7; length: 13; size: many; D: .; V: TRBV7-2; DNA: TGTGCCAGCAGCTCTCTTCCGTCCTACGAGCAGTACTTC; CDR3: CASSSLPSYEQYF
J: TRBJ2-7; length: 12; size: many; D: .; V: TRBV28; DNA: TGTGCCAGCAGTTTATCCAGGGGCGAGCAGTACTTC; CDR3: CASSLSRGEQYF
J: TRBJ1-1; length: 16; size: many; D: .; V: TRBV28; DNA: TGTGCCAGCAGTCTCCTTGGCGGGGTGTTTGAGCGGGAAGCTTTCTTT; CDR3: CASSLLGGVFEREAFF
J: TRBJ2-5; length: 17; size: .; D: TRBD1; V: TRBV7-2; DNA: TGTGCCAGCAGCTATAAATTGGGGGACAGGAGCCAAGAGACCCAGTACTTC; CDR3: CASSYKLGDRSQETQYF
J: TRBJ2-1; length: 13; size: many; D: TRBD2; V: TRBV6-4; DNA: TGTGCCAGCAGTGACTCGTCGTTGACTAGCCAGTTCTTC; CDR3: CASSDSSLTSQFF
J: TRBJ2-5; length: 14; size: many; D: TRBD1; V: TRBV5-1; DNA: TGCGCCAGCAGCTGGGACAGCTTCCAAGAGACCCAGTACTTC; CDR3: CASSWDSFQETQYF
J: TRBJ1-1; length: 15; size: .; D: .; V: TRBV12-3/TRBV12-4; DNA: TGTGCCAACAGCCAATGGGGGGTTATGAACACTGAAGCTTTCTTT; CDR3: CANSQWGVMNTEAFF
J: TRBJ2-2; length: 15; size: few; D: TRBD1; V: TRBV6-1; DNA: TGTGCCAGCAGCTTACAGGGGGCGAAGACCGGGGAGCTGTTTTTT; CDR3: CASSLQGAKTGELFF
J: TRBJ2-7; length: 17; size: .; D: TRBD1; V: TRBV7-9; DNA: TGTGCCAGCAGTACATCGAGGGGGACAGAAAGTCTACTCGAGCAGTACTTC; CDR3: CASSTSRGTESLLEQYF
J: TRBJ2-5; length: 13; size: many; D: TRBD1; V: TRBV28; DNA: TGTGCCAGCAGTGACAGGGTTTACGAGACCCAGTACTTC; CDR3: CASSDRVYETQYF
J: TRBJ2-5; length: 17; size: few; D: .; V: TRBV6-2/TRBV6-3; DNA: TGTGCCAGCAGTTACCGAAGGGGACCAAACCCTGGTGGGACCCAGTACTTC; CDR3: CASSYRRGPNPGGTQYF